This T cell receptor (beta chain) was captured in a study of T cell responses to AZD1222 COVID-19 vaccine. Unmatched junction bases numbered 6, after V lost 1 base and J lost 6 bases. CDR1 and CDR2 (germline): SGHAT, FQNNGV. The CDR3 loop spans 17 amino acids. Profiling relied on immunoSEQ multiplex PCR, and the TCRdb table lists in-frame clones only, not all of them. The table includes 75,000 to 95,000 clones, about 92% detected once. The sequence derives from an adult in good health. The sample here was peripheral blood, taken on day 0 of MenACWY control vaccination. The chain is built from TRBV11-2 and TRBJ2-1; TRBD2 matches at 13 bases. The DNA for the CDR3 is TGTGCCAGCAGCTTAGTCCCCGGACTAGCGGGAGTCAATGAGCAGTTCTTC. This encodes CASSLVPGLAGVNEQFF.